Following are 16 T cell receptor beta chains from one sample sequenced in a study of CD8+CD57+ T cells in acquired aplastic anemia. TCR beta VDJ combinations and CDR3 sequences were profiled from genomic DNA. TCRdb called the reads again in MiXCR, with one record for every CDR3 protein. The data hold fewer than 200,000 distinct CDR3 sequences, with around 45% observed a single time. What was sequenced was sorted CD4+, CD8+, or CD8+CD57+ T cells (not recorded which) from PBMCs. The source is a human donor in good health.

V is TRBV24-1 and J is TRBJ1-2; 12 positions agree with TRBD1. The V gene end was trimmed by 6 bases and the J gene end by 7 bases; junction bases not matched to a gene: 8. From germline, CDR1 is KGHDR and CDR2 SFDVKD. The CDR3 sequence is 15 residues long. CDR3 sequence: CATSITGQGACGYTF. The CDR3 bases are TGTGCCACCAGTATCACGGGACAGGGGGCTTGTGGCTACACCTTC.

This clonotype appeared many times. This rearrangement joins TRBV5-4 to TRBJ1-2; D is undetermined. The CDR3 totals 13 residues. V was clipped by 0 bases and J by 7 bases, with 10 bases between them. Germline CDR1 reads SGHNT; CDR2 reads YYREEE (reference sequence). The CDR3 reads CASSLDGSAGYTF. In DNA, the CDR3 is TGTGCCAGCAGCTTGGACGGGTCGGCTGGCTACACCTTC. Looking up the rest from reference TRBV5-4 and TRBJ1-2 gives the full variable domain: ETGVTQSPTHLIKTRGQQVTLRCSSQSGHNTVSWYQQALGQGPQFIFQYYREEENGRGNFPPRFSGLQFPNYSSELNVNALELDDSALYLCASSLDGSAGYTFGSGTRLTVV.

This clonotype was recorded many times. V and J are TRBV5-1 and TRBJ2-7, with 8 bases that match TRBD1. Germline V gives CDR1 SGHRS, CDR2 YFSETQ. The CDR3 has 15 amino acids. V shed 0 bases, J shed 4 bases, and the junction held 6 bases outside the gene matches. The CDR3 region is CASSLVAQGAYEQYF. In DNA form, the CDR3 reads TGCGCCAGCAGCTTGGTGGCGCAGGGGGCTTACGAGCAGTACTTC.

This clonotype has a handful of counts. The chain has TRBV6-2 or TRBV6-3 and TRBJ2-7; 12 nucleotides match TRBD2. The junction had 6 bases not matched to a gene; V was cut back by 6 bases and J by 3 bases. The V gene's germline CDR1 is MNHEY and CDR2 SVGEGT. This CDR3 has 15 amino acids. The CDR3 region has the DNA TGTGCCAGCAGCTCACTAGCGGGGGGTCTCTACGAGCAGTACTTC. Encoded protein: CASSSLAGGLYEQYF.

This clonotype came up a few times. This sequence joins TRBV6-5 and TRBJ2-1; no firm D call. In germline, CDR1 is MNHEY, CDR2 SVGAGI. The CDR3 length is 13 residues. V lost 7 bases, J lost 10 bases, and 17 bases lay in between. CDR3 region: CASNSRNGREQFF. As DNA, the CDR3 is TGTGCCAGCAATTCCCGGAATGGGCGGGAGCAGTTCTTC.

This rearrangement joins TRBV20-1 to TRBJ2-7; TRBD2 aligns across 10 bases. The CDR3 sequence is 14 residues long. The germline gives CDR1 DFQATT, CDR2 SNEGSKA (reference sequence). Trimming cost V 1 base and J 3 bases; bases outside gene matches: 3. The CDR3 is CSARAASGSYEQYF. CDR3 bases: TGCAGTGCTAGAGCGGCTAGCGGGAGCTACGAGCAGTACTTC.

The sample holds many counts of this clonotype. This rearrangement joins TRBV6-1 to TRBJ2-7; the D is unclear. CDR1 is MNHNS, CDR2 SASEGT, per germline. V was shortened by 10 bases and J by 2 bases, with 18 bases between the two germline ends. The CDR3 extends over 14 amino acids. The CDR3 loop is CATEEPGGPYEQYF. DNA for the CDR3: TGTGCCACCGAAGAACCGGGCGGACCCTACGAGCAGTACTTC.

This clonotype showed up many times. The chain links TRBV10-2 to TRBJ2-5, with D perhaps TRBD2 (7 bases). The CDR3 contains 16 residues. V was pared by 4 bases and J by 2 bases, with 17 bases between. CDR1 WSHSY and CDR2 SAAADI come from the germline V gene. CDR3 nucleotides: TGCGCCAGCAGTGGGGTGGGGGGGGGGGCACAAGAGACCCAGTACTTC. Translation gives CASSGVGGGAQETQYF.

The rearrangement links TRBV12-5 to TRBJ2-3, with D possibly being TRBD1 (5 bases). Germline V gene data show CDR1 as LGHNT and CDR2 as FRNRAP. The ends were cut back, 6 bases at V and 6 bases at J, with 7 bases in the middle. The CDR3 loop spans 11 amino acids. The CDR3, as DNA: TGTGCTAGTGGGACAGTGGATACGCAGTATTTT. Its protein product is CASGTVDTQYF.

V usage is TRBV24-1 and J usage is TRBJ2-1, with 9 bases matching TRBD2. The CDR3 contains 15 residues. V lost 5 bases to trimming and J lost 8 bases; unmatched junction nucleotides: 9. CDR1 is KGHDR, CDR2 SFDVKD, per germline. DNA for the CDR3: TGTGCCACCAGTGCGCCGCGGGAGGGTTCTTATGAGCAGTTCTTC. Translation: CATSAPREGSYEQFF.

This clonotype occurred many times. This chain joins TRBV6-5 and TRBJ1-3; possibly TRBD1 for D (5 bases). CDR1 is MNHEY and CDR2 is SVGAGI in the germline V gene. Trimming cost V 0 bases and J 0 bases, with 9 bases left between them. CDR3 length: 16 residues. The CDR3 DNA is TGTGCCAGCAGTTACTCGGGACGTCCCTCTGGAAACACCATATATTTT. Amino acids: CASSYSGRPSGNTIYF.

This chain connects TRBV10-3 to TRBJ2-1; D is unclear. Trimming took 7 bases from V and 5 from J, leaving 6 bases between them. Looked up from germline, CDR1 is ENHRY and CDR2 is SYGVKD. The CDR3 has 11 residues. DNA for the CDR3: TGTGCCATCAAAAGAAACAATGAGCAGTTCTTC. This codes for CAIKRNNEQFF.

The V gene is TRBV19, the J gene TRBJ2-7, with D possibly TRBD2 on 6 matching bases. The germline V gene encodes CDR1 LNHDA and CDR2 SQIVND (reference sequence). Trimming stripped 3 bases from V and 2 bases from J, with 11 bases between. This CDR3 has 14 amino acids. DNA for the CDR3: TGTGCCAGTAGTATCGGAGGGGTGACCTACGAGCAGTACTTC. This encodes CASSIGGVTYEQYF.

This clonotype occurred a few times. A read error may explain this, as a much larger clone is one base away. The conserved closing phenylalanine or tryptophan is absent in this CDR3, likely reflecting a read error. This chain uses TRBV9 with TRBJ1-3, with 9 bases fitting TRBD1. The CDR3 spans 16 residues. The germline CDR1 and CDR2 sequences are SGDLS and YYNGEE. The junction had 7 bases not matched to a gene; V was cut back by 2 bases and J by 4 bases. The CDR3 protein is CASSVGQGLVGNTIYV. CDR3 sequence (DNA): TGTGCCAGCAGCGTTGGACAGGGGCTCGTCGGAAACACCATATATGTT.

The J gene is TRBJ2-3, the V gene TRBV6-2 or TRBV6-3, with 7 positions matching TRBD2. V trimming: 3 bases; J trimming: 6 bases; junction bases outside the gene matches: 12. This CDR3 spans 16 amino acids. CDR1 and CDR2 (germline): MNHEY, SVGEGT. The DNA for the CDR3 is TGTGCCAGCAGTTATTCGCGGGCTAGCGGAGGGGATACGCAGTATTTT. Its protein product is CASSYSRASGGDTQYF.

CDR3 nucleotides: TGTGCATCAGTGACCAGACAGACAACACCCCTCCACTTT. Amino acids: CASVTRQTTPLHF. This sequence joins TRBV10-3 and TRBJ1-6; D possibly corresponds to TRBD1 (5 bases). The germline V gene encodes CDR1 ENHRY and CDR2 SYGVKD. The CDR3 runs to 13 residues.